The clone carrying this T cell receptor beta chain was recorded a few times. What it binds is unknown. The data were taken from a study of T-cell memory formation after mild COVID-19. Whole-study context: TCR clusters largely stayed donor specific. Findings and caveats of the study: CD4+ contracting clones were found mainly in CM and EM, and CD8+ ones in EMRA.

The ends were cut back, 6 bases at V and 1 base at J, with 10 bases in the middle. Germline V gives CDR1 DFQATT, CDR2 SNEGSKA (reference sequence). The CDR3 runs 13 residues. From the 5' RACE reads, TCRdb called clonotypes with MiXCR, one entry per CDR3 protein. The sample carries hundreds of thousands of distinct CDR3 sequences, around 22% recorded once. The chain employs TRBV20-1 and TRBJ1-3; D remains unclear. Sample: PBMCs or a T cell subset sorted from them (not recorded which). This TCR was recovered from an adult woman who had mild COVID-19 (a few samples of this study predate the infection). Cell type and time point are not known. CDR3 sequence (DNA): TGCAGTGCGTCGCAGGATTCTGGAAACACCATATATTTT. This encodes CSASQDSGNTIYF.